The 17 T cell receptor beta chains listed next were all sequenced from one sample in a study of T cell responses to AZD1222 COVID-19 vaccine. The protocol was immunoSEQ multiplex PCR, while the TCRdb copy is restricted to in-frame clones and leaves out a portion. The data contain about 160,000 clones, roughly 90% of them singletons. This material consisted of peripheral blood, taken 28 days after the second AZD1222 dose. The receptors here all came from an adult who received the AZD1222 COVID-19 vaccine.

The J gene is TRBJ2-5, the V gene TRBV12-3 or TRBV12-4, with 8 bases that match TRBD1. V shed 4 bases, J shed 4 bases, and the junction held 2 bases outside the gene matches. The CDR3 spans 13 residues. The CDR3 region has the DNA TGTGCCAGCAGTTGGGACAGGCGAGAGACCCAGTACTTC. This sequence encodes CASSWDRRETQYF.

The chain employs TRBV11-2 and TRBJ2-1, with TRBD2 matching 12 bases. This CDR3 comprises 17 residues. CDR1 SGHAT and CDR2 FQNNGV come from the germline V gene. V trimming: 4 bases; J trimming: 7 bases; junction bases outside the gene matches: 11. The CDR3, as DNA: TGTGCCAGCAGCTCCAACCCTAGCGGGGGGGCCGGGAATGAGCAGTTCTTC. This sequence encodes CASSSNPSGGAGNEQFF.

The rearrangement links TRBV3-1 (or the pseudogene TRBV3-2) to TRBJ2-5, with D possibly matching TRBD2 (6 bases). The CDR3 is 14 residues long. Germline CDR1 reads LGHDT; CDR2 reads YNNKEL (reference sequence). Trimming shortened V by 5 bases and J by 7 bases, and 17 bases separated the two germline ends. This chain's CDR3 is CASSGGVAGGTQYF. CDR3 DNA: TGTGCCAGCAGCGGAGGGGTAGCCGGGGGGACCCAGTACTTC.

With regard to this clone: Distinct nucleotide sequences in the sample also encode this CDR3. V and J are TRBV3-1 (or the pseudogene TRBV3-2) and TRBJ1-2; a possible D gene is TRBD1 (6 bases). The CDR3 extends over 16 amino acids. Germline CDR1 is LGHDT and CDR2 is YNNKEL (reference sequence). V was trimmed by 2 bases and J by 5 bases, leaving 18 bases between them. CDR3 region: CASSQTGTGRGYGYTF. In DNA form, the CDR3 reads TGTGCCAGCAGCCAAACGGGAACAGGGAGGGGATATGGCTACACCTTC.

This clone came up once. The chain is built from TRBV18 and TRBJ1-2; D gene ambiguous. Germline V gives CDR1 KGHSH, CDR2 LQKENI. Trimming pared 3 bases from V and 1 base from J, leaving 15 bases between. This CDR3 contains 16 residues. This CDR3 is CASSPRTGTDNYGYTF. The CDR3 DNA sequence: TGTGCCAGCTCACCTCGGACGGGAACTGATAACTATGGCTACACCTTC.

V gene TRBV3-1 (or the pseudogene TRBV3-2) combines with J gene TRBJ2-3; TRBD2 might be the D (6 bases). With 5 bases removed from V and 6 bases from J, the gap between germline ends came to 15 bases. Germline V gives CDR1 LGHDT, CDR2 YNNKEL (reference sequence). The CDR3 runs to 14 residues. The CDR3 spells CASSSTEGLDTQYF. In nucleotides, the CDR3 is TGTGCCAGCAGCTCAACGGAGGGGCTGGATACGCAGTATTTT.

The chain carries TRBV6-5 and TRBJ1-6, with TRBD1 as a possible D gene (5 bases). CDR3 length equals 15 residues. In germline, CDR1 is MNHEY, CDR2 SVGAGI. V lost 7 bases and J lost 5, with 15 bases in between. The DNA for the CDR3 is TGTGCCAGCATGGGGGGAAGAAGGAATAATTCACCCCTCCACTTT. Translated: CASMGGRRNNSPLHF.

The chain carries TRBV6-1 and TRBJ2-6; possible D gene TRBD1, 6 bases. The ends were cut back, 2 bases at V and 13 bases at J, with 18 bases in the middle. This CDR3 is 15 amino acids long. The germline V gene encodes CDR1 MNHNS and CDR2 SASEGT. The CDR3 bases are TGTGCCAGCAGTGAACAGGACAGCCGGTACGGAGTCCTGACTTTC. Translation: CASSEQDSRYGVLTF.

This clone appeared once. V is TRBV5-4 and J is TRBJ2-2; TRBD2 is a possible D gene (7 bases). The germline V gene encodes CDR1 SGHNT and CDR2 YYREEE (reference sequence). The CDR3 is 14 amino acids. In nucleotides, the CDR3 is TGTCCCACCACAGAGGGGGGGGGCACCGGGGAGCTGTTTTTT. This translates into CPTTEGGGTGELFF.

V usage is TRBV7-9 and J usage is TRBJ1-1; D perhaps matches TRBD1 (5 bases). Germline V CDR1 and CDR2: SEHNR, FQNEAQ (reference sequence). The CDR3 length is 13 residues. The V and J ends lost 3 bases and 1 base respectively, with 6 bases between them. The CDR3 DNA sequence: TGTGCCAGCAGCTTGACAGCGAACACTGAAGCTTTCTTT. It specifies CASSLTANTEAFF.

This clone occurred a few times. This rearrangement joins TRBV4-1 to TRBJ1-3; D unclear. V lost 1 base, J lost 6 bases, and 19 bases lay in between. CDR1 and CDR2 from the germline V gene are MGHRA and YSYEKL. CDR3 length: 17 residues. This chain's CDR3 is CASSQGNSRSVVNTIYF. In nucleotides, the CDR3 is TGCGCCAGCAGCCAAGGGAACTCCCGCTCGGTAGTAAACACCATATATTTT.

The chain employs TRBV6-5 and TRBJ1-1, with D possibly being TRBD1 (5 bases). CDR1 and CDR2 from the germline V gene are MNHEY and SVGAGI. The CDR3 sequence is 13 residues long. V lost 5 bases and J lost 5, with 12 bases in between. The CDR3 loop reads CASSLTAQTEAFF. The CDR3 DNA reads TGTGCCAGCAGTCTGACAGCACAAACTGAAGCTTTCTTT.

The chain joins TRBV5-4 to TRBJ1-1, with a tentative D call TRBD1 (6 bases). Per germline, CDR1 SGHNT and CDR2 YYREEE (reference sequence). The CDR3 loop spans 16 amino acids. The ends were cut back, 0 bases at V and 1 base at J, with 13 bases in the middle. CDR3 amino acids: CASSLGGNRANTEAFF. In DNA, the CDR3 is TGTGCCAGCAGCTTGGGTGGGAACAGGGCGAACACTGAAGCTTTCTTT. Looking up the rest from reference TRBV5-4 and TRBJ1-1 gives the full variable domain: ETGVTQSPTHLIKTRGQQVTLRCSSQSGHNTVSWYQQALGQGPQFIFQYYREEENGRGNFPPRFSGLQFPNYSSELNVNALELDDSALYLCASSLGGNRANTEAFFGQGTRLTVV.

The chain joins TRBV4-2 to TRBJ1-5; D gene unclear. Trimming left V 4 bases short and J 1 base short, with 8 bases between. Per germline, CDR1 LGHNA and CDR2 YNFKEQ. This CDR3 has 14 residues. CDR3 bases: TGTGCCAGCAGCCGGCAGAGAAGCAATCAGCCCCAGCATTTT. Its protein product is CASSRQRSNQPQHF.

The chain couples TRBV6-5 to TRBJ2-6, with a possible D match to TRBD2 (5 bases). The CDR3 has 15 residues. CDR1 MNHEY and CDR2 SVGAGI come from the germline V gene. V was shortened by 9 bases and J by 3 bases, with 15 bases between the two germline ends. The CDR3 region is CASRGGFGGANVLTF. DNA of the CDR3: TGTGCCAGTCGGGGTGGATTCGGTGGGGCCAACGTCCTGACTTTC.

This chain links TRBV15 with TRBJ1-5; no definite D call. The CDR3 covers 21 residues. Germline V CDR1 and CDR2: LNHNV, YYDKDF (reference sequence). The V and J ends lost 1 base and 0 bases respectively, with 25 bases between them. The CDR3 here is CATSRVGSRGMSKNSNQPQHF. CDR3 coding DNA: TGTGCCACCAGCAGAGTGGGGTCCCGGGGTATGTCAAAAAATAGCAATCAGCCCCAGCATTTT.

V gene TRBV3-1 (or the pseudogene TRBV3-2) combines with J gene TRBJ2-3; D possibly corresponds to TRBD2 (5 bases). V lost 0 bases to trimming and J lost 3 bases, with 25 bases between them. CDR3 length: 20 residues. The germline V gene has CDR1 LGHDT and CDR2 YNNKEL (reference sequence). The DNA of the CDR3 is TGTGCCAGCAGCCAAGAAGTACTTCTGGGGAGCGGTGGTATGACAGATACGCAGTATTTT. This codes for CASSQEVLLGSGGMTDTQYF.